The source of this TCR beta chain is a study of cytomegalovirus exposure and HLA in healthy donors. PCR used 60 Vbeta primers and 13 Jbeta primers. Libraries were prepared by immunoSEQ multiplex PCR; TCRdb keeps only in-frame clonotypes and omits some of them. The sample carries about 150,000 clones, approximately 68% recorded once. Whole-study results and caveats: Accurate prediction of HLA-A and HLA-B alleles (for most subjects) was reportedly achieved from TCR beta sequences. Segments of the TCR beta V type were, in most cases, productive about 87% or about 30% of the time in an earlier analysis. The study recorded about 160 TCR beta chains that were cytomegalovirus-associated. Some highly shared sequence variants likely arose as a pipeline artifact.

A word on this clone: Its specificity is not known.

This TCR was recovered from a man aged 55 to 69 in good health and CMV-seronegative. The sample was PBMCs.

The CDR3 loop is CASNLDRADEAFF. CDR3 in DNA: TGTGCCAGCAACCTGGACAGAGCCGATGAAGCTTTCTTT. The chain employs TRBV6-1 and TRBJ1-1, with a tentative D call TRBD1 (6 bases). Trimming removed 7 bases at V and 7 bases at J, with 16 bases between. The CDR3 totals 13 residues. CDR1 is MNHNS and CDR2 is SASEGT in the germline V gene.